This T cell receptor beta chain was documented in a study of beta chain features in type 1 diabetes. Across the study: Taken together, all samples contributed some 98 million examined sorted cells. The study, taken as a whole, reports: Moderate but significant shortening of TCRB CDR3s was recorded in all four CD4+ subsets from Type 1 diabetes patients.

Of note for this clone: The antigen is not known.

The whole isolated RNA underwent reverse transcription, so sequencing captured expressed TCRB transcripts. The method was immunoSEQ multiplex PCR; TCRdb's version includes in-frame clones alone and lacks a portion of them. The table shows a few hundred thousand clones, with roughly 16% occurring only once. V was shortened by 1 base and J by 5 bases, with 12 bases between the two germline ends. The germline V gene has CDR1 SGHTA and CDR2 FQGNSA. The CDR3 is 15 amino acids. Input material: naive CD4+ T cells from blood. This chain connects TRBV7-2 to TRBJ1-5; D is unclear. The clonotype was recovered from a man aged 25 to 40 with type 1 diabetes. As DNA, the CDR3 is TGTGCCAGCAGCTTAGGATCGCTGGGCCATCAGCCCCAGCATTTT. Its translation: CASSLGSLGHQPQHF.